This T cell receptor beta chain was recovered during a study of cytomegalovirus exposure and HLA in healthy donors. Study observations and caveats: Some V segments, TRBV6-2 and TRBV6-3 among them, were indistinguishable and were therefore excluded. A later analysis linked a missense variant in DCLRE1C to the trimming of TCR beta V and J genes.

Primers included in the PCR were 60 Vbeta and 13 Jbeta primers. Libraries were prepared by immunoSEQ multiplex PCR; TCRdb keeps only in-frame clonotypes and omits some of them. In the table there are 150,000 or so clones, 70% to 80% of which are singletons. Regarding this clone: Its matching antigen is unknown.

The CDR3 has 15 amino acids. The germline V gene has CDR1 SGHDT and CDR2 YYEEEE. V lost 3 bases, J lost 3 bases, and 16 bases lay in between. The chain combines TRBV5-6 with TRBJ2-7; possible D gene TRBD2, 6 bases. The sequenced material came from PBMCs. The TCR originated in a middle-aged man in good health and CMV-seronegative. The DNA for the CDR3 is TGTGCCAGCAGCTGGTACTTGGGGAGGAACTACGAGCAGTACTTC. As protein: CASSWYLGRNYEQYF.